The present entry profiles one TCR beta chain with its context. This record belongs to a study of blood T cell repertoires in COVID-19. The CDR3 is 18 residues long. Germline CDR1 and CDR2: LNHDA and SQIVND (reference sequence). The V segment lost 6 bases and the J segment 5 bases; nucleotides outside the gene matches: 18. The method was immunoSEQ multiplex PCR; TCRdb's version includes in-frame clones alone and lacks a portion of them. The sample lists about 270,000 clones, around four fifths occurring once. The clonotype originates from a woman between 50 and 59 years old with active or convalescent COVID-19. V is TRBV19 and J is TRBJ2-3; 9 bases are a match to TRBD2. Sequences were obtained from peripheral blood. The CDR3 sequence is CASSTRGAGGPNIDTQYF. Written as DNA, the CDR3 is TGTGCCAGTAGCACCCGAGGGGCGGGAGGGCCAAATATAGATACGCAGTATTTT.